A single sample gave rise to the 32 T cell receptor beta chains below, sequenced in a study of T cell responses to AZD1222 COVID-19 vaccine. The assay was immunoSEQ multiplex PCR, and TCRdb's table has in-frame clones only and misses some. This table holds approximately 100,000 clones, approximately 91% found once. The source was peripheral blood, collected on day 0 of AZD1222 vaccination. These receptors all come from an adult in good health.

The V call is TRBV19, the J call TRBJ1-1; D is unclear. The CDR3 runs 13 residues. Germline V lookup: CDR1 LNHDA, CDR2 SQIVND (reference sequence). With 5 bases removed from V and 3 bases from J, the gap between germline ends came to 10 bases. CDR3 sequence reads: CASSVGLYTEAFF. CDR3 nucleotides: TGTGCCAGTAGTGTAGGACTCTACACTGAAGCTTTCTTT.

This clone was seen only a few times. J is TRBJ2-2 and V is TRBV6-4; maybe TRBD1 (6 bases). V gave up 2 bases and J gave up 1 base, with 8 bases separating them. This CDR3 region has 15 residues. Germline values: CDR1 MRHNA, CDR2 SNTAGT. The CDR3 DNA sequence: TGTGCCAGCAGTGACCCGGGACAGAACACCGGGGAGCTGTTTTTT. As protein: CASSDPGQNTGELFF.

The chain joins TRBV19 to TRBJ2-7; tentative D call: TRBD2 (5 bases). The germline CDR1 and CDR2 sequences are LNHDA and SQIVND (reference sequence). The V and J ends lost 1 base and 6 bases respectively, with 13 bases between them. The CDR3 consists of 14 residues. This CDR3 is CASSIAGRGSEQYF. The CDR3 DNA is TGTGCCAGTAGTATAGCAGGACGGGGTAGCGAGCAGTACTTC.

The rearrangement links TRBV18 to TRBJ1-1, with a weak D call TRBD1 (5 bases). This CDR3 spans 13 amino acids. Trimming stripped 2 bases from V and 4 bases from J, with 8 bases between. CDR1 KGHSH and CDR2 LQKENI come from the germline V gene. For the CDR3, the DNA is TGTGCCAGCTCACCAATTGGGGGCACTGAAGCTTTCTTT. It yields the protein CASSPIGGTEAFF.

V is TRBV6-5 and J is TRBJ1-6; 7 positions agree with TRBD1. The CDR3 is made up of 15 amino acids. Trimming cost V 1 base and J 7 bases; bases outside gene matches: 4. Germline V gene sequence: CDR1 MNHEY, CDR2 SVGAGI. The CDR3 DNA follows: TGTGCCAGCAGTTACTTATCACAGGGGAATTCACCCCTCCACTTT. As protein: CASSYLSQGNSPLHF.

The chain links TRBV29-1 to TRBJ1-1; D gene ambiguous. The germline V gene has CDR1 SQVTM and CDR2 ANQGSEA. V shed 6 bases and J shed 1 base, with 9 bases lying between them. This CDR3 region has 12 residues. This CDR3 is CSVRDPNTEAFF. CDR3 nucleotide sequence: TGCAGCGTCCGAGACCCGAACACTGAAGCTTTCTTT.

This chain uses TRBV5-1 with TRBJ2-3, with 7 bases aligning to TRBD2. V lost 4 bases, J lost 3 bases, and 5 bases stayed unmatched. The CDR3 covers 14 residues. Germline loops: CDR1 SGHRS, CDR2 YFSETQ. The DNA for the CDR3 is TGCGCCAGCAGCGGGAGGGGCGCGACAGATACGCAGTATTTT. Translation: CASSGRGATDTQYF.

The rearrangement joins TRBV2 to TRBJ1-1, with D perhaps matching TRBD1 (6 bases). The CDR3 covers 13 residues. CDR1 is SNHLY, CDR2 FYNNEI, per germline. The V gene lost 7 bases and the J gene lost 2 bases, with 11 bases spanning the gap. CDR3: CASKGDHNTEAFF. The CDR3 DNA sequence: TGTGCCAGCAAGGGGGACCATAACACTGAAGCTTTCTTT.

The J gene is TRBJ2-1, the V gene TRBV27; TRBD1 might be the D (6 bases). The CDR3 has 14 amino acids. Looked up from germline, CDR1 is MNHEY and CDR2 is SMNVEV (reference sequence). The V end lost 4 bases, the J end lost 4 bases, and 11 bases lay between the germline ends. The CDR3 nucleotides are TGTGCCAGCAGTTCCGATGGACAGTACAATGAGCAGTTCTTC. It encodes CASSSDGQYNEQFF.

This clone was seen a single time. The V call is TRBV28, the J call TRBJ2-1; D perhaps matches TRBD2 (5 bases). The CDR3 has 13 amino acids. Trimming took off 3 bases at V and 8 bases at J, with 11 bases between the two ends. Germline values: CDR1 MDHEN, CDR2 SYDVKM. The CDR3 reads CASSFDWRYEQFF. The CDR3 nucleotides are TGTGCCAGCAGTTTTGATTGGAGGTATGAGCAGTTCTTC. Based on the CDR3 plus reference TRBV28 and TRBJ2-1, the full variable domain is DVKVTQSSRYLVKRTGEKVFLECVQDMDHENMFWYRQDPGLGLRLIYFSYDVKMKEKGDIPEGYSVSREKKERFSLILESASTNQTSMYLCASSFDWRYEQFFGPGTRLTVL.

This rearrangement joins TRBV19 to TRBJ1-2, with TRBD1 as a possible D gene (5 bases). The V and J ends lost 5 bases and 1 base respectively, with 23 bases between them. This CDR3 has 18 residues. The germline V gene encodes CDR1 LNHDA and CDR2 SQIVND (reference sequence). The CDR3 DNA reads TGTGCCAGTAGTCCCCGGAGCCTGGGCCAGGGAAATAACTATGGCTACACCTTC. Translated: CASSPRSLGQGNNYGYTF.

The rearrangement uses TRBV15 and TRBJ1-2, with 7 bases that match TRBD1. J gave up 4 bases and V 0 bases, and 14 bases lay outside the gene matches. Germline CDR1 reads LNHNV; CDR2 reads YYDKDF (reference sequence). The CDR3 extends over 18 amino acids. CDR3 sequence: CATSRDIGRDSGFYGYTF. The CDR3 nucleotides are TGTGCCACCAGCAGAGACATCGGGAGGGACAGCGGTTTCTATGGCTACACCTTC.

The chain carries TRBV18 and TRBJ1-2; D is ambiguous. V lost 1 base and J lost 4, with 4 bases in between. Germline assignment: CDR1 KGHSH and CDR2 LQKENI. This CDR3 spans 12 amino acids. The CDR3, as DNA: TGTGCCAGCTCACCACGGCCCTATGGCTACACCTTC. Its protein is CASSPRPYGYTF. Looking up the rest from reference TRBV18 and TRBJ1-2 gives the full variable domain: NAGVMQNPRHLVRRRGQEARLRCSPMKGHSHVYWYRQLPEEGLKFMVYLQKENIIDESGMPKERFSAEFPKEGPSILRIQQVVRGDSAAYFCASSPRPYGYTFGSGTRLTVV.

V usage is TRBV5-1 and J usage is TRBJ2-5; D uncertain. The CDR3 extends over 13 amino acids. Germline assignment: CDR1 SGHRS and CDR2 YFSETQ. Between the trimmed V and J ends, which lost 7 bases and 0 bases, there was a span of 10 bases. Here the CDR3 reads CASQTEYQETQYF. The CDR3 DNA follows: TGCGCCAGCCAGACGGAGTACCAAGAGACCCAGTACTTC.

The CDR3 sequence is CASSFSYEQYF. CDR3 bases: TGTGCCAGCAGTTTCTCCTACGAGCAGTACTTC. The chain has TRBV12-3 or TRBV12-4 and TRBJ2-7; D is ambiguous. V was shortened by 3 bases and J by 0 bases, with 0 bases between the two germline ends. The CDR3 loop spans 11 amino acids.

This clone is a singleton in its sample. V and J are TRBV11-2 and TRBJ2-2; D unresolved. Trimming took 4 bases from V and 5 from J, leaving 8 bases between them. This CDR3 comprises 13 residues. Per the germline V gene, CDR1 is SGHAT and CDR2 is FQNNGV. This CDR3 reads CASSSDGTGELFF. The CDR3 coding sequence is TGTGCCAGCAGCTCTGACGGGACCGGGGAGCTGTTTTTT.

J is TRBJ2-7 and V is TRBV7-9, with D possibly being TRBD1 or TRBD2 (5 bases each). V was shortened by 0 bases and J by 3 bases, with 9 bases between the two germline ends. CDR1 SEHNR and CDR2 FQNEAQ come from the germline V gene (reference sequence). The CDR3 runs 14 residues. The CDR3 sequence: CASSLAGPNYEQYF. The CDR3, as DNA: TGTGCCAGCAGCTTAGCGGGACCCAACTACGAGCAGTACTTC.

The gene calls are TRBV29-1 and TRBJ1-2; unclear D gene. CDR1 is SQVTM, CDR2 ANQGSEA, per germline. The V gene lost 6 bases and the J gene lost 4 bases, with 18 bases spanning the gap. The CDR3 is 14 residues long. The chain's CDR3 is CSVIGSGMGYGYTF. Here the CDR3 DNA reads TGCAGCGTCATCGGGTCTGGTATGGGCTATGGCTACACCTTC.

The chain employs TRBV12-2 and TRBJ2-1; the table names TRBD2, a call not compared with the DNA. TRBV12-2 is marked as a pseudogene. The CDR3 spans 13 residues. The CDR3 sequence is CASRLRRRNEQFF. DNA for the CDR3: TGTGCAAGTCGCCTACGCCGTCGCAATGAGCAGTTCTTC.

CDR3 sequence: CASRSIPGQGQGYTF. The CDR3 coding sequence is TGTGCCAGCAGATCGATACCGGGACAGGGGCAGGGCTACACCTTC. The chain carries TRBV7-2 and TRBJ1-2; 10 nucleotides line up with TRBD1. Germline CDR1 SGHTA, CDR2 FQGNSA. The trim removed 6 bases at V and 8 bases at J, leaving 12 bases unmatched. The CDR3 has 15 amino acids.

This chain joins TRBV4-1 and TRBJ2-6; tentatively, D is TRBD2 (6 bases). The CDR3 contains 18 residues. Trimming left V 3 bases short and J 0 bases short, with 15 bases between. Per germline, CDR1 MGHRA and CDR2 YSYEKL. CDR3 amino acids: CASSHYRESSSGANVLTF. For the CDR3, the DNA is TGCGCCAGCAGCCATTACCGGGAGTCATCCTCTGGGGCCAACGTCCTGACTTTC.

The gene calls are TRBV4-1 and TRBJ2-5; D is possibly TRBD2 (6 bases). The CDR3 totals 17 residues. The V gene's germline CDR1 is MGHRA and CDR2 YSYEKL. The V end was cut by 0 bases, the J end by 7 bases, with 21 bases between. The CDR3 DNA reads as TGCGCCAGCAGCCAAGATGCGCGGAGGGTTCTAGAAGTGACCCAGTACTTC. Translating gives CASSQDARRVLEVTQYF.

The V call is TRBV6-6, the J call TRBJ1-5; D might be TRBD1 (5 bases). V was trimmed by 0 bases and J by 1 base, leaving 10 bases between them. CDR1 and CDR2 from the germline V gene are MNHNY and SVGAGI (reference sequence). There are 16 residues in the CDR3. This CDR3 reads CASSYSTGESNQPQHF. Written as DNA, the CDR3 is TGTGCCAGCAGTTACTCGACGGGGGAGAGCAATCAGCCCCAGCATTTT.

The chain uses TRBV3-1 (or the pseudogene TRBV3-2) and TRBJ1-5; 9 bases align to TRBD1. CDR1 is LGHDT, CDR2 YNNKEL, per germline (reference sequence). This CDR3 comprises 13 residues. Unmatched junction bases numbered 2, after V lost 4 bases and J lost 7 bases. CDR3 sequence (DNA): TGTGCCAGCAGCCTACAGGGGGCGCAGCCCCAGCATTTT. Its translation: CASSLQGAQPQHF.

V gene TRBV7-8 combines with J gene TRBJ2-3; no clear D. The CDR3 is 11 amino acids. Germline V gene sequence: CDR1 SGHVS, CDR2 FQNEAQ. Trimming left V 4 bases short and J 5 bases short, with 4 bases between. The CDR3 sequence: CASSSEDTQYF. The CDR3 DNA follows: TGTGCCAGCAGCTCAGAAGATACGCAGTATTTT.

CDR3 amino acids: CASSRQEGGYGYTF. The CDR3 DNA follows: TGTGCCAGCAGCCGACAGGAGGGAGGGTATGGCTACACCTTC. This sequence joins TRBV27 and TRBJ1-2; D might be TRBD1 (6 bases). V lost 6 bases, J lost 5 bases, and 16 bases lay in between. CDR3 size: 14 residues. Germline assignment: CDR1 MNHEY and CDR2 SMNVEV (reference sequence).

V usage is TRBV25-1 and J usage is TRBJ2-1, with 8 bases that match TRBD2. J gave up 0 bases and V 2 bases, and 3 bases lay outside the gene matches. CDR1 and CDR2 from the germline V gene are MGHDK and SYGVNS. CDR3 length: 16 residues. The CDR3 DNA reads as TGTGCCAGCAGTGAACCCGGGGGGGCCTCCTACAATGAGCAGTTCTTC. Residues: CASSEPGGASYNEQFF.

CDR3 sequence: CASRPRTGGTYEQYF. CDR3 DNA: TGTGCCAGCAGACCTCGGACAGGGGGCACCTACGAGCAGTACTTC. The rearrangement uses TRBV11-2 and TRBJ2-7; 11 bases align to TRBD1. With 6 bases clipped from V and 2 bases from J, the junction kept 6 bases outside the gene matches. Germline V gene sequence: CDR1 SGHAT, CDR2 FQNNGV. CDR3 length: 15 amino acids.

V gene TRBV29-1 combines with J gene TRBJ2-3; no clear D gene. Germline loops: CDR1 SQVTM, CDR2 ANQGSEA. V dropped 3 bases and J dropped 1 base, with 14 bases sitting between them. The CDR3 length is 15 residues. This chain's CDR3 is CSVESGVYRTDTQYF. The CDR3 DNA is TGCAGCGTTGAGTCCGGCGTTTATCGCACAGATACGCAGTATTTT.

In its sample, this clone was seen once. The CDR3 coding sequence is TGTGCCACCGGAAACAGGGGGCACTCAGATACGCAGTATTTT. This translates into CATGNRGHSDTQYF. The chain combines TRBV15 with TRBJ2-3; 9 bases match TRBD1. Germline V gives CDR1 LNHNV, CDR2 YYDKDF (reference sequence). The CDR3 consists of 14 residues. V lost 8 bases and J lost 4; bases outside the gene matches: 7.

The chain links TRBV5-1 to TRBJ1-1; D might be TRBD1 (6 bases). The germline V gene has CDR1 SGHRS and CDR2 YFSETQ. CDR3 size: 14 residues. Trimming took off 5 bases at V and 0 bases at J, with 11 bases between the two ends. The CDR3 nucleotides are TGCGCCAGCAGTTCGGGACAAATGAACACTGAAGCTTTCTTT. Amino acids: CASSSGQMNTEAFF.

V usage is TRBV3-1 (or the pseudogene TRBV3-2) and J usage is TRBJ2-1; TRBD2 matches at 9 bases. With V trimmed by 2 bases and J by 2 bases, 10 bases remained unmatched. The CDR3 is made up of 18 amino acids. CDR1 LGHDT and CDR2 YNNKEL come from the germline V gene (reference sequence). CDR3 sequence (DNA): TGTGCCAGCAGCCAATGGGCTAGCGGGGCCCGTACCTACAATGAGCAGTTCTTC. This encodes CASSQWASGARTYNEQFF.